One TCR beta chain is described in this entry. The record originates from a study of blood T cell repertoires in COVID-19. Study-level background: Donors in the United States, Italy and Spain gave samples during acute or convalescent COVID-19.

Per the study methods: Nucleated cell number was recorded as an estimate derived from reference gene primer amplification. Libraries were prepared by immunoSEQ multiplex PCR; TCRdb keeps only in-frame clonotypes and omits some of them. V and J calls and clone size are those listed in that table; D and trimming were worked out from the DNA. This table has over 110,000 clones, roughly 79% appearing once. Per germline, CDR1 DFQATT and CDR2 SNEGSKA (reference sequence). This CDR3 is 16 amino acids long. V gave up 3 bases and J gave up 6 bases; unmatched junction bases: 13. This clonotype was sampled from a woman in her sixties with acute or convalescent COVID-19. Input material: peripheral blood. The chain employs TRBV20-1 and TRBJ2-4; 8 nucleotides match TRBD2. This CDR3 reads CSASRGHGRARNIQYF. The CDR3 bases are TGCAGTGCTAGTCGGGGCCACGGGAGGGCTAGAAACATTCAGTACTTC.